This T cell receptor beta chain was profiled in a study of beta chain features in type 1 diabetes. Study in general: Patients and healthy donors were similar in age, gender and cell yields.

Whole-study results and caveats: It was among patients, rather than healthy donors, that naive, central memory and Treg TCRB repertoires appeared more similar.

Ten or more counts support this clone. Its antigen is currently unknown. TCRB transcripts that were expressed got sequenced, as all of the isolated RNA had been reverse transcribed. Sequencing was performed with immunoSEQ multiplex PCR; in TCRdb, only in-frame clones are kept and a portion is missing. This table holds approximately 160,000 clones, about 8.1% found once. After removal of 5 bases from V and 6 bases from J, the junction contained 7 bases not matched to a gene. In germline, CDR1 is SQVTM, CDR2 ANQGSEA. The CDR3 contains 14 residues. CD45RO/CCR7/CD25/CD127/CD95/CD27 staining was used to isolate CD4+ naive, central memory, regulatory and stem cell-like memory cells by sorting.

The chain uses TRBV29-1 and TRBJ2-3; TRBD2 aligns across 11 bases. The sequenced sample was central memory CD4+ T cells from blood. The clonotype was recovered from a man younger than 35 in good health. The CDR3 DNA is TGCAGCGTTCAGAAACTAGCGGGAGAGGATACGCAGTATTTT. It yields the protein CSVQKLAGEDTQYF.